This T cell receptor beta chain was documented in a study of breast tumors, draining lymph nodes, adjacent tissues. Overall study findings and caveats: Compared with lymph nodes, tumors were less diverse; compared with nontumor tissue, more.

Trimming removed 11 bases from V and 8 bases from J, with 25 bases in between. CDR1 and CDR2 from the germline V gene are MNHEY and SVGAGI. This CDR3 has 15 amino acids. Samples came from axillary lymph nodes draining the breast cancer. As to this clonotype: As yet, its antigen is unknown.

MiXCR, run by TCRdb on the multiplex PCR reads, gives a single entry per CDR3 protein. The sample holds 150,000 to 200,000 distinct CDR3 sequences, around 35% seen once. This sequence originates from a female donor with breast cancer. Some clones in this sample may be carry-over from other donors' samples. Material: axillary lymph node tissue. This chain joins TRBV6-5 and TRBJ2-1; D unresolved. Here the CDR3 DNA reads TGTGCCTTACAACCGACGGTGGCTACACTGGATGAGCAGTTCTTC. Its translation: CALQPTVATLDEQFF.